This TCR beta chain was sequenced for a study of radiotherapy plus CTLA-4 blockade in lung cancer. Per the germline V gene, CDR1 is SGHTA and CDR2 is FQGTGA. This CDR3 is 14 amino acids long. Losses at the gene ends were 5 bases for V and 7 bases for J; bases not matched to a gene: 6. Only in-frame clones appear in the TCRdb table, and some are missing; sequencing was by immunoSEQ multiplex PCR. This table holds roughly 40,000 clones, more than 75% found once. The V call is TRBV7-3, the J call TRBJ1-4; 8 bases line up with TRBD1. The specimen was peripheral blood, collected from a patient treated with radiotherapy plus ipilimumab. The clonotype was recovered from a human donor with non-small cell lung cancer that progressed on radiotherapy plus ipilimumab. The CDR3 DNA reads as TGTGCCAGCAGCCCGACAGGGGTCCGTGAAAAACTGTTTTTT. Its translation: CASSPTGVREKLFF.